This T cell receptor beta chain was observed in a study of shared clonotypes between healthy human individuals. V lost 6 bases, J lost 3 bases, and 5 bases stayed unmatched. This CDR3 comprises 15 residues. CDR1 and CDR2 (germline): MNHNY, SVGAGI (reference sequence). Here immunoSEQ multiplex PCR was the method, and the copy in TCRdb shows in-frame clones only, minus some. The table includes approximately 2.5 million clones, 93% detected once. Donors, healthy HIV-negative adults, lacked recent acute infections or vaccinations. This chain uses TRBV6-6 with TRBJ2-7, with 13 bases lining up with TRBD2. The specimen was naive CD4+ T cells from PBMCs. As to subset: CD45RA+ positively selected. This TCR was recovered from a man younger than 35 in good health. Some clones in this sample may be carry-over from other donors' samples. The CDR3 loop is CASSRRLAGGYEQYF. As DNA, the CDR3 is TGTGCCAGCAGCCGCCGACTAGCGGGAGGCTACGAGCAGTACTTC.